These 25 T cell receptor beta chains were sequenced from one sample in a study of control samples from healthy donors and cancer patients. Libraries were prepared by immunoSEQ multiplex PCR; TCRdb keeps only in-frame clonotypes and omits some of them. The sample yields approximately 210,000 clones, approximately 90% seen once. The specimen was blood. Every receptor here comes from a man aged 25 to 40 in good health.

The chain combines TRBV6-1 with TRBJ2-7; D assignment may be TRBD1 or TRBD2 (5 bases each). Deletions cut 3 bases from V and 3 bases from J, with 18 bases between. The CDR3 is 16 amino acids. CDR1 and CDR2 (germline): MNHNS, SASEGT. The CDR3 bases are TGTGCCAGCAGTGATGCACGAGGGACCATAGGCTACGAGCAGTACTTC. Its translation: CASSDARGTIGYEQYF.

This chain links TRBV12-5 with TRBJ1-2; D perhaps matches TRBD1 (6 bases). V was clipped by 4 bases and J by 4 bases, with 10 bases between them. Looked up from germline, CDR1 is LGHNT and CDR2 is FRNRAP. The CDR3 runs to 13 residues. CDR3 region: CASGSTDSYGYTF. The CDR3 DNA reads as TGTGCTAGTGGTTCTACGGACAGCTATGGCTACACCTTC. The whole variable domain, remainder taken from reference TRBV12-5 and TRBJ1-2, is DARVTQTPRHKVTEMGQEVTMRCQPILGHNTVFWYRQTMMQGLELLAYFRNRAPLDDSGMPKDRFSAEMPDATLATLKIQPSEPRDSAVYFCASGSTDSYGYTFGSGTRLTVV.

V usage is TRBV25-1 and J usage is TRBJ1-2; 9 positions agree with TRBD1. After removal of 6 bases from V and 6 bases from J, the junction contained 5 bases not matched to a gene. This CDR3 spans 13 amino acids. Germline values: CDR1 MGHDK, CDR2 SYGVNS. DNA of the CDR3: TGTGCCAGCAGGGAGGGACAGGGAGATGGCTACACCTTC. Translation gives CASREGQGDGYTF.

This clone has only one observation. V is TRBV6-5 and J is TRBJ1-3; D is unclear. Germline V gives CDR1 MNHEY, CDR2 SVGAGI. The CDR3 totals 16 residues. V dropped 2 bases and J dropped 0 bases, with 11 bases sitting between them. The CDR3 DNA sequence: TGTGCCAGCAGTTACGATCGGATCACCTCTGGAAACACCATATATTTT. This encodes CASSYDRITSGNTIYF.

This chain's CDR3 is CASSQNRNYGYTF. As DNA, the CDR3 is TGTGCCAGCAGCCAAAACAGGAACTATGGCTACACCTTC. This chain links TRBV3-1 (or the pseudogene TRBV3-2) with TRBJ1-2; possibly TRBD1 for D (5 bases). The length of the CDR3 is 13 residues. Germline CDR1 LGHDT, CDR2 YNNKEL (reference sequence). V lost 2 bases and J 2 bases, leaving 6 bases between the germline ends.

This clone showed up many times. The DNA of the CDR3 is TGTGCCAGCAGTGACGGTCCTGCAGGGGCCAACGTCCTGACTTTC. Its translation: CASSDGPAGANVLTF. J is TRBJ2-6 and V is TRBV2; D remains unclear. The CDR3 loop spans 15 amino acids. Germline V lookup: CDR1 SNHLY, CDR2 FYNNEI. Trimming took 3 bases from V and 4 from J, leaving 10 bases between them.

The CDR3 reads CASSEGQGAREQYF. The DNA for the CDR3 is TGTGCCAGCAGTGAGGGACAGGGGGCGAGGGAGCAGTACTTC. The chain recombines TRBV6-1 with TRBJ2-7, with 12 nucleotides matching TRBD1. Losses at the gene ends were 3 bases for V and 7 bases for J; bases not matched to a gene: 4. There are 14 residues in the CDR3. Germline V CDR1 and CDR2: MNHNS, SASEGT.

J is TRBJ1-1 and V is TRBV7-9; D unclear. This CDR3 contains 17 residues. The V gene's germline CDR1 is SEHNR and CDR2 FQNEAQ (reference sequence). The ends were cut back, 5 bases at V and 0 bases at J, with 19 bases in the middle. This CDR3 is CASSGGRGPGLNTEAFF. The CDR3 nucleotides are TGTGCCAGCAGCGGCGGACGCGGTCCAGGTCTGAACACTGAAGCTTTCTTT.

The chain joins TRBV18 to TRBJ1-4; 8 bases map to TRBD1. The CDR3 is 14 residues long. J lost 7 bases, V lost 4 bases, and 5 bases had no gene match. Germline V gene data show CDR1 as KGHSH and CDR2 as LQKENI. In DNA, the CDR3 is TGTGCCAGCTCACAGGGACAGGAGTCTGAAAAACTGTTTTTT. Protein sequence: CASSQGQESEKLFF.

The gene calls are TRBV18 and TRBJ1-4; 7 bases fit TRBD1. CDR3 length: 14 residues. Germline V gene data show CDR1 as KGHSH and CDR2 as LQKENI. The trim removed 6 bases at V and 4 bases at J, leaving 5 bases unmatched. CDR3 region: CASSATGRNEKLFF. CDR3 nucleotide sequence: TGTGCCAGCTCGGCGACAGGGCGTAATGAAAAACTGTTTTTT.

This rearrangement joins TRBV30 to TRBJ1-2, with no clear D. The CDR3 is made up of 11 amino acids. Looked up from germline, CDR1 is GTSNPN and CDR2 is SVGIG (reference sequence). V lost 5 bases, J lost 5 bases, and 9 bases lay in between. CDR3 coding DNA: TGTGCCTGGTCCCGGCAGTATGGCTACACCTTC. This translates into CAWSRQYGYTF. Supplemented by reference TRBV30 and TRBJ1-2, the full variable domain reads SQTIHQWPATLVQPVGSPLSLECTVEGTSNPNLYWYRQAAGRGLQLLFYSVGIGQISSEVPQNLSASRPQDRQFILSSKKLLLSDSGFYLCAWSRQYGYTFGSGTRLTVV.

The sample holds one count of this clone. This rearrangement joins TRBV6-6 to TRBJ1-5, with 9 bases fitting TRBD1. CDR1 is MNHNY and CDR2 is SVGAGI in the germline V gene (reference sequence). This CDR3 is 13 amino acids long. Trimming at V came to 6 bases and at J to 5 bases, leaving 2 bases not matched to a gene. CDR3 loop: CASSRTGDQPQHF. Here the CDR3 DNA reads TGTGCCAGCAGCCGGACAGGGGATCAGCCCCAGCATTTT.

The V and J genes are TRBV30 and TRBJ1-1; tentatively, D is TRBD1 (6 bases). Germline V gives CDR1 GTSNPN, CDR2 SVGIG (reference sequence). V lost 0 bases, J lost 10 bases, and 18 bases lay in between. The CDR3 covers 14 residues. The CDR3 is CAWSVPIGQSGAFF. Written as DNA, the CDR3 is TGTGCCTGGAGTGTGCCGATTGGACAGAGTGGAGCTTTCTTT.

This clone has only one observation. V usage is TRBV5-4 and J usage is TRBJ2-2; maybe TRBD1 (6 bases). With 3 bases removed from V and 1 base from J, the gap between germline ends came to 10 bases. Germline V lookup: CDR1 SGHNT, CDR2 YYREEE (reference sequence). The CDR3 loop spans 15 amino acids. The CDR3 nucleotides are TGTGCCAGCAGCTCTAGGACAGTGAACACCGGGGAGCTGTTTTTT. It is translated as CASSSRTVNTGELFF. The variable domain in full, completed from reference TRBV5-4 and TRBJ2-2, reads ETGVTQSPTHLIKTRGQQVTLRCSSQSGHNTVSWYQQALGQGPQFIFQYYREEENGRGNFPPRFSGLQFPNYSSELNVNALELDDSALYLCASSSRTVNTGELFFGEGSRLTVL.

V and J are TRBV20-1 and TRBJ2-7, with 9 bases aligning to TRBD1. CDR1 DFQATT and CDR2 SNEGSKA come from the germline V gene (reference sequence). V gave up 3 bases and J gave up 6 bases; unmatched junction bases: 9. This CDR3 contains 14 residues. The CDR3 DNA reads TGCAGTGCTAGTCGACCGGGACAGGGACTCGAGCAGTACTTC. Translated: CSASRPGQGLEQYF.

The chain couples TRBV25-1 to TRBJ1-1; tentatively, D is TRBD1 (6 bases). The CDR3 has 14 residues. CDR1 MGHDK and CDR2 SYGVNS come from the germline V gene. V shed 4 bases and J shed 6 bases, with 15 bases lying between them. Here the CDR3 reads CASSGSDSWAEAFF. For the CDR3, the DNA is TGTGCCAGCAGTGGATCGGACAGCTGGGCTGAAGCTTTCTTT.

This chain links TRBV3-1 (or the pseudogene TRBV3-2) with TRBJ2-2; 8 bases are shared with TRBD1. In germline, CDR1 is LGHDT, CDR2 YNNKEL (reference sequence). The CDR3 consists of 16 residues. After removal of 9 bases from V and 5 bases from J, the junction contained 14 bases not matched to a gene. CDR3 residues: CASRKGQGASTGELFF. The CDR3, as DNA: TGTGCCAGTCGTAAAGGGCAGGGGGCTAGTACCGGGGAGCTGTTTTTT.

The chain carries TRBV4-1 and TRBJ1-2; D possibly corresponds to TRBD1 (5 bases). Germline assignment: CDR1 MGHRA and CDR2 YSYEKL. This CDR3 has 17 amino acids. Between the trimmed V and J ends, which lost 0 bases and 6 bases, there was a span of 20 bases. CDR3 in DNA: TGCGCCAGCAGCCAAGACTACCCGGGACGGACCTCCCATGGCTACACCTTC. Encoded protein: CASSQDYPGRTSHGYTF.

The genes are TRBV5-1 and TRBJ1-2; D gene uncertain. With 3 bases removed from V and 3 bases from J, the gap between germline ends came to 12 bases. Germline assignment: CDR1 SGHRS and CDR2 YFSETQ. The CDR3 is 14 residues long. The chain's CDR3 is CASSSGSDYYGYTF. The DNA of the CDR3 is TGCGCCAGCAGCTCGGGATCGGACTACTATGGCTACACCTTC.

The CDR3 bases are TGTGCCAGCTCACCACCCTTCCGTCCGGAGACGCGGAATGAAAAACTGTTTTTT. This encodes CASSPPFRPETRNEKLFF. The chain carries TRBV18 and TRBJ1-4; D gene uncertain. This CDR3 has 18 residues. The V and J ends lost 0 bases and 5 bases respectively, with 19 bases between them. Per germline, CDR1 KGHSH and CDR2 LQKENI.

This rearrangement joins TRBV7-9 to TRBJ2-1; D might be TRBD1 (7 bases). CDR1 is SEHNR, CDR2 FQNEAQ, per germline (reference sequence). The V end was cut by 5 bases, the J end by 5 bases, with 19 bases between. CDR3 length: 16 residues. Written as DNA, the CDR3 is TGTGCCAGCAGCCCAGGAGGGGGCGGTAGAAACAATGAGCAGTTCTTC. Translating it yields CASSPGGGGRNNEQFF.

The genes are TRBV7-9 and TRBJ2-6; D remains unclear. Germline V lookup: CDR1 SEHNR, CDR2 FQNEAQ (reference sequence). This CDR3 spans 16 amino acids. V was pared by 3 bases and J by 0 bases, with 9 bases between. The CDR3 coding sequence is TGTGCCAGCAGCTTCCGTAAGCCCTCTGGGGCCAACGTCCTGACTTTC. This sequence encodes CASSFRKPSGANVLTF.

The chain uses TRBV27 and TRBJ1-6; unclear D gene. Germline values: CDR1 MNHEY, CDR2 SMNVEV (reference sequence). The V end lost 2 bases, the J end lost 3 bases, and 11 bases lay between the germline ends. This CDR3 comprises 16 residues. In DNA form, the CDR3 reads TGTGCCAGCAGTTTAGACACAACGTACTATAATTCACCCCTCCACTTT. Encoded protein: CASSLDTTYYNSPLHF.

In DNA, the CDR3 is TGTGCCAGCAGTTCCGGGACAGGAACATATGGCTACACCTTC. Protein sequence: CASSSGTGTYGYTF. J is TRBJ1-2 and V is TRBV28, with 8 bases identical to TRBD1. V was clipped by 4 bases and J by 5 bases; unmatched bases: 6. The germline V gene encodes CDR1 MDHEN and CDR2 SYDVKM. This CDR3 is 14 amino acids long.

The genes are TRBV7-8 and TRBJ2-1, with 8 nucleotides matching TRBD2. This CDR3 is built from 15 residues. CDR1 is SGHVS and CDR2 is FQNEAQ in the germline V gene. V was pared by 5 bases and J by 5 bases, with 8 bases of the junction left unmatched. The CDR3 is CASSPRAGVNNEQFF. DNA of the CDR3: TGTGCCAGCAGCCCTCGAGCGGGGGTAAACAATGAGCAGTTCTTC.